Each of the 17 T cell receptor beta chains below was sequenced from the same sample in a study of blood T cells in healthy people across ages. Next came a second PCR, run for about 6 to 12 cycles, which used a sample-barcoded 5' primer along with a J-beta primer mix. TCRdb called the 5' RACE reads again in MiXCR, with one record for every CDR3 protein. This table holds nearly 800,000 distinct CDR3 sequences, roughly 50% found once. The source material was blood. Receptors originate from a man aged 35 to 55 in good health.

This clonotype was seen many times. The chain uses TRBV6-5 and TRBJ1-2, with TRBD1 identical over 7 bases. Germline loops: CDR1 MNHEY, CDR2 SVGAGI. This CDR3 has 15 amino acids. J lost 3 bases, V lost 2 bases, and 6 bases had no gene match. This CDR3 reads CASSYAAGGDYGYTF. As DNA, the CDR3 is TGTGCCAGCAGTTACGCGGCAGGGGGGGACTATGGCTACACCTTC.

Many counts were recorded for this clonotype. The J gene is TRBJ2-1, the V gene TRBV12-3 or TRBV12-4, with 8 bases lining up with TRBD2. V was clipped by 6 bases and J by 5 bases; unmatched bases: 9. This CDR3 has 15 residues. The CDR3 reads CASRRAGGRNNEQFF. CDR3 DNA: TGTGCCAGCAGGCGCGCGGGAGGCCGTAACAATGAGCAGTTCTTC.

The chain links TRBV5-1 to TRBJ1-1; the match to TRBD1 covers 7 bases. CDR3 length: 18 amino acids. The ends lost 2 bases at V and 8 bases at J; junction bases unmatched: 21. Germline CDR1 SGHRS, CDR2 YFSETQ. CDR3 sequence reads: CASSFGAELDRPSGEAFF. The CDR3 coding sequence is TGCGCCAGCAGCTTTGGAGCAGAGCTGGACAGGCCATCGGGGGAAGCTTTCTTT. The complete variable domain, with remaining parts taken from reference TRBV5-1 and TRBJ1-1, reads KAGVTQTPRYLIKTRGQQVTLSCSPISGHRSVSWYQQTPGQGLQFLFEYFSETQRNKGNFPGRFSGRQFSNSRSEMNVSTLELGDSALYLCASSFGAELDRPSGEAFFGQGTRLTVV.

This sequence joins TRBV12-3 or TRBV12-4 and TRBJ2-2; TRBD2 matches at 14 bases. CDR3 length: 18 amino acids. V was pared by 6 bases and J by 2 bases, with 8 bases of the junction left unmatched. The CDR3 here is CASRPSGTSGGNTGELFF. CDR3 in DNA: TGTGCCAGCAGACCCTCGGGGACTAGCGGGGGAAACACCGGGGAGCTGTTTTTT.

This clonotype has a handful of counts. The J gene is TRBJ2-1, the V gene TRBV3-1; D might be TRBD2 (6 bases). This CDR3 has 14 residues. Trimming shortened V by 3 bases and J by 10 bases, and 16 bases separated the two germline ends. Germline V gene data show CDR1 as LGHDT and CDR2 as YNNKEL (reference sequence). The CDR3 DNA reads TGTGCCAGCAGCCACCGGGACTGGGTTTCCGAGCAGTTCTTC. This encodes CASSHRDWVSEQFF.

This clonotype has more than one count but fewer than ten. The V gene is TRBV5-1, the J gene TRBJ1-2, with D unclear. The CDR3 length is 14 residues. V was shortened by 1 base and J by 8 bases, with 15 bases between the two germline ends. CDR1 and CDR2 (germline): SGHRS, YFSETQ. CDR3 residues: CASSLRLGVGGYTF. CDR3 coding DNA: TGCGCCAGCAGCTTGAGATTGGGAGTTGGAGGCTACACCTTC.

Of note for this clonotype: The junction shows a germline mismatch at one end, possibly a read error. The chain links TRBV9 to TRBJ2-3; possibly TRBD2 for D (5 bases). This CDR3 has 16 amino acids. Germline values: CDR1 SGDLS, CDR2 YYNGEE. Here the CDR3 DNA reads TGTGCCGGCAGCTCCCCCCGGACTCCCAGCACAGATACGCAGTATTTT. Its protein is CAGSSPRTPSTDTQYF.

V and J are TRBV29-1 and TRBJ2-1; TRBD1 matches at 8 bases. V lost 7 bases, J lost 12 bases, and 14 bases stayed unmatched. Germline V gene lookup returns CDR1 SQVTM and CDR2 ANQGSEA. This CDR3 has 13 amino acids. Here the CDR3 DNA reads TGCAGCGGCGGACAGGGTCGCACAGATACGCAGTTCTTC. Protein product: CSGGQGRTDTQFF.

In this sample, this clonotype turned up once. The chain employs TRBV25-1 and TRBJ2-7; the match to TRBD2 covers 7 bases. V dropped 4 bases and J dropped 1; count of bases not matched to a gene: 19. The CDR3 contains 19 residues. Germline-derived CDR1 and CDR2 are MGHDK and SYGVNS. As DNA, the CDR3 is TGTGCCAGCAGTGTGTCCGCGAGAGCTATAGCGGGTGCTTCCTACGAGCAGTACTTC. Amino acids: CASSVSARAIAGASYEQYF.

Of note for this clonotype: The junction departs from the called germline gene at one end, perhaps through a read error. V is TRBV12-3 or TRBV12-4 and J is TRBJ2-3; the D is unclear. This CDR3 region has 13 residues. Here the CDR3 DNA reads TGTGCCGGCAGAATTGAGAGCCGGGATACGCAGTATTTT. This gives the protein CAGRIESRDTQYF.

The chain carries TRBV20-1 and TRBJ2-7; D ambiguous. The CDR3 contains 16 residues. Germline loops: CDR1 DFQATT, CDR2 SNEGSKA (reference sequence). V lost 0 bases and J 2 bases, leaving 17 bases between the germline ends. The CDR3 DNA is TGCAGTGCTAGAGATCCCTGGGCGGCGGAGCCCTACGAGCAGTACTTC. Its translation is CSARDPWAAEPYEQYF.

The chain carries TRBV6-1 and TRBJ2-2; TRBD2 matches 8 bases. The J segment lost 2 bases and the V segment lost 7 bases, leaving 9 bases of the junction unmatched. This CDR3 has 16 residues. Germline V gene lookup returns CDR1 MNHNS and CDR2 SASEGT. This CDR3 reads CASTFGAGANTGELFF. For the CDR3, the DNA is TGTGCCAGCACATTCGGAGCGGGGGCTAACACCGGGGAGCTGTTTTTT.

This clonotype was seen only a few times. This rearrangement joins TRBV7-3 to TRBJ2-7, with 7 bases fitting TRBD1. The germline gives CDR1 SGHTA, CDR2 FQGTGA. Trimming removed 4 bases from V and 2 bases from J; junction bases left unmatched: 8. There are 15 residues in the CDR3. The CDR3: CASSSRQGVTYEQYF. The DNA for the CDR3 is TGTGCCAGCAGCTCGAGACAGGGAGTTACCTACGAGCAGTACTTC.

The CDR3 loop reads CASSRPLSGDYGYTF. CDR3 DNA: TGTGCCAGCAGCCGCCCCTTGTCGGGTGATTATGGCTACACCTTC. The rearrangement joins TRBV7-2 to TRBJ1-2, with D uncertain. V was shortened by 5 bases and J by 5 bases, with 18 bases between the two germline ends. The CDR3 spans 15 residues. Germline loops: CDR1 SGHTA, CDR2 FQGNSA.

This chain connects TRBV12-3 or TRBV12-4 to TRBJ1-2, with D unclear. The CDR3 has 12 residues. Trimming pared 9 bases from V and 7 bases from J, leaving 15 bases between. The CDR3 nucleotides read TGTGCCAGTGCGAGAGGAGACTGTGGCTACACCTTC. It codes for CASARGDCGYTF.

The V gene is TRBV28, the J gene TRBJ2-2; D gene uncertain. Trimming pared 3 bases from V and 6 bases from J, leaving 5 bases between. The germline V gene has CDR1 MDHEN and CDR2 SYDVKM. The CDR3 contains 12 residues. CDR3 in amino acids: CASSLLAGELFF. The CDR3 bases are TGTGCCAGCAGTTTGCTGGCCGGGGAGCTGTTTTTT.

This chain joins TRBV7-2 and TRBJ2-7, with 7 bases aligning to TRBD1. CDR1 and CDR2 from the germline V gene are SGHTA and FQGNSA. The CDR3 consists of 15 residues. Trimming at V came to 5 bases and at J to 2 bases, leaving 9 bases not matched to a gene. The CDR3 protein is CASSPRQGMAYEQYF. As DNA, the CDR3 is TGTGCCAGCAGCCCCCGACAGGGAATGGCCTACGAGCAGTACTTC.